The TCR beta chain under discussion was sequenced for a study of post-analysis software for immune sequencing data. The CDR3 has 19 residues. Germline V lookup: CDR1 SGHTA, CDR2 FQGNSA. Losses at the gene ends were 4 bases for V and 0 bases for J; bases not matched to a gene: 11. Unique molecular identifiers had been added to the TCR beta cDNA libraries. TCRdb re-called the PCR reads through MiXCR, storing one row per CDR3 protein. The sample contains under 200,000 distinct CDR3 sequences, about 37% of which appear only once. Worth noting for this clonotype: Antigen unknown.

The study's findings and limits: Versus controls, multiple sclerosis patients showed significantly lower diversity (normalized Chao1). In patients, roughly 5 TRBV segments were more frequent than in controls, with TRBV5-6, TRBV5-1 and TRBV20-1 among them.

The material was blood, obtained after autologous hematopoietic stem cell transplantation. The chain uses TRBV7-2 and TRBJ2-3; 12 bases align to TRBD2. The clonotype was recovered from a girl between 5 and 17 years old with multiple sclerosis. The CDR3 spells CASSSSGTSGSISTDTQYF. The CDR3, as DNA: TGTGCCAGCAGCTCCTCCGGGACTAGCGGGTCCATTAGCACAGATACGCAGTATTTT.